The rows below give T cell receptor beta chains drawn from one sample of a study of shared clonotypes between healthy human individuals. Assay used: immunoSEQ multiplex PCR; TCRdb lists only in-frame clones, some missing. The sample has 550,000 to 800,000 clones; 74% are singletons. Sequencing was carried out using memory CD4+ T cells sorted from blood. These receptor sequences come from a woman in her twenties or thirties in good health. Both conserved end residues are part of each CDR3. The D gene is left open where the match is weak. A clone size is listed for some rows: how often the clone was seen (once, few, many), or a class if it is expanded.

D gene,clone size,V gene,J gene,CDR3 protein,CDR3 DNA
-,-,TRBV18,TRBJ2-2,CASHPNTGELFF,TGTGCCAGCCACCCGAACACCGGGGAGCTGTTTTTT
-,-,TRBV4-1,TRBJ1-5,CASSQGTVTGQPQHF,TGCGCCAGCAGCCAGGGGACCGTCACTGGTCAGCCCCAGCATTTT
-,once,TRBV19,TRBJ2-5,CASRDRGETQYF,TGTGCCAGTAGGGACCGTGGAGAGACCCAGTACTTC
-,-,TRBV5-1,TRBJ1-4,CASSLAGEPSEKLFF,TGCGCCAGCAGCTTGGCCGGTGAGCCTAGTGAAAAACTGTTTTTT
-,-,TRBV7-8,TRBJ1-1,CASSLRRGTEAFF,TGTGCCAGCAGCTTAAGGAGGGGCACTGAAGCTTTCTTT
-,-,TRBV5-1,TRBJ1-6,CASSLTYPSGNSPLHF,TGCGCCAGCAGTCTGACATACCCATCGGGAAATTCACCCCTCCACTTT
TRBD2,once,TRBV28,TRBJ2-7,CASSFGGTRFYEQYF,TGTGCCAGCAGTTTCGGTGGGACTAGATTCTACGAGCAGTACTTC
TRBD1,-,TRBV10-1,TRBJ2-3,CASSESSAGGKDTQYF,TGCGCCAGCAGTGAGTCAAGTGCAGGGGGCAAAGATACGCAGTATTTT
-,-,TRBV6-1,TRBJ2-7,CASSEVPQGTYEQYF,TGTGCCAGCAGTGAGGTCCCACAGGGAACCTACGAGCAGTACTTC
-,-,TRBV7-9,TRBJ1-2,CASSLVVDYNYGYTF,TGTGCCAGCAGCTTAGTAGTAGACTATAACTATGGCTACACCTTC
TRBD2,-,TRBV11-2,TRBJ2-2,CASSRGLAGWNTGELFF,TGTGCCAGCAGCCGAGGACTAGCGGGGTGGAACACCGGGGAGCTGTTTTTT
-,-,TRBV18,TRBJ2-5,CASSPGRPRETQYF,TGTGCCAGCTCCCCGGGGAGGCCACGGGAGACCCAGTACTTC
-,-,TRBV19,TRBJ2-3,CASGADSTDTQYF,TGTGCCAGTGGGGCAGATAGCACAGATACGCAGTATTTT
-,-,TRBV15,TRBJ2-7,CATSRDPVYEQYF,TGTGCCACCAGCAGAGATCCGGTCTACGAGCAGTACTTC
-,-,TRBV28,TRBJ1-2,CASSSVVYGYTF,TGTGCCAGCAGTTCGGTTGTCTATGGCTACACCTTC
-,-,TRBV7-2,TRBJ1-5,CASSPGREQPQHF,TGTGCCAGCAGCCCCGGGAGGGAGCAGCCCCAGCATTTT
-,-,TRBV7-8,TRBJ1-1,CASSPGEDGKNTEAFF,TGTGCCAGCAGCCCGGGAGAGGACGGAAAGAACACTGAAGCTTTCTTT
-,-,TRBV28,TRBJ2-7,CASRPGQKAYEQYF,TGTGCCAGCAGACCGGGACAAAAAGCCTACGAGCAGTACTTC
-,-,TRBV27,TRBJ1-6,CASSFFSYNSPLHF,TGTGCCAGCAGTTTCTTCAGCTATAATTCACCCCTCCACTTT
-,-,TRBV10-2,TRBJ1-2,CASSDRYGYTF,TGCGCCAGCAGTGACCGCTATGGCTACACCTTC
-,-,TRBV11-2,TRBJ1-2,CASSTFIWGALDYGYTF,TGTGCCAGCAGCACGTTTATCTGGGGGGCGCTAGACTATGGCTACACCTTC
TRBD2,-,TRBV5-1,TRBJ2-7,CASSGGYGTSSYEQYF,TGCGCCAGCAGCGGAGGATATGGGACTAGCTCCTACGAGCAGTACTTC
TRBD2,-,TRBV6-4,TRBJ2-2,CARGGTGELFF,TGTGCCCGGGGGGGCACCGGGGAGCTGTTTTTT
TRBD2,once,TRBV5-1,TRBJ2-1,CASSLERGTYNEQFF,TGCGCCAGCAGCCTTGAGCGGGGAACATACAATGAGCAGTTCTTC
TRBD2,many,TRBV28,TRBJ2-7,CASSYGLAGGGVQYF,TGTGCCAGCAGCTACGGACTAGCGGGGGGCGGAGTGCAGTACTTC
-,-,TRBV5-1,TRBJ2-1,CASSPDKLAGSTNEQFF,TGCGCCAGCAGCCCGGATAAACTAGCCGGCAGTACCAATGAGCAGTTCTTC
-,-,TRBV28,TRBJ2-1,CASKAGGNEQFF,TGTGCCAGCAAAGCAGGAGGGAATGAGCAGTTCTTC
TRBD2,once,TRBV6-6,TRBJ2-1,CASSYGRGAYNEQFF,TGTGCCAGCAGTTACGGGCGGGGGGCATACAATGAGCAGTTCTTC
TRBD1,-,TRBV30,TRBJ2-7,CAWSFTGGSYEQYF,TGTGCCTGGAGTTTTACAGGGGGTTCCTACGAGCAGTACTTC
-,-,TRBV25-1,TRBJ2-3,CASSESRDTQYF,TGTGCCAGCAGTGAATCAAGAGATACGCAGTATTTT
-,-,TRBV2,TRBJ2-7,CASGPLASQVAEQYF,TGTGCCAGCGGCCCTCTAGCGTCACAAGTAGCCGAGCAGTACTTC
-,-,TRBV27,TRBJ2-7,CASTSNTYEQYF,TGTGCCAGCACCTCGAACACTTACGAGCAGTACTTC